This TCR beta chain emerged from a study of response to subunit inactivated influenza vaccine. Study observations and caveats: Authors suggested seasonal influenza vaccinations each recruit few new T cells.

Using its own MiXCR run on the RT-PCR reads, TCRdb lists one record per CDR3 protein. Of more than 700,000 distinct CDR3 sequences in the sample, around 20% were seen once. This CDR3 spans 15 amino acids. Per germline, CDR1 LNHNV and CDR2 YYDKDF (reference sequence). The V end lost 3 bases, the J end lost 1 base, and 13 bases lay between the germline ends. The sample holds a few counts of this clonotype. Its antigen is still unknown. The sample in question was PBMCs from blood, obtained 5 days after vaccination. The chain is built from TRBV15 and TRBJ2-7; no clear D. This clonotype was sampled from a man between 45 and 60 years old who received an inactivated influenza vaccine. The CDR3 is CATSRERSTSYEQYF. The CDR3 DNA sequence: TGTGCCACCAGCAGGGAGAGGTCAACATCCTACGAGCAGTACTTC. The full variable domain, completed using reference TRBV15 and TRBJ2-7, is DAMVIQNPRYQVTQFGKPVTLSCSQTLNHNVMYWYQQKSSQAPKLLFHYYDKDFNNEADTPDNFQSRRPNTSFCFLDIRSPGLGDTAMYLCATSRERSTSYEQYFGPGTRLTVT.